The 19 T cell receptor beta chains presented below share a single source sample, sequenced in a study of vaccination and CD4 T cells after COVID-19. These receptors' targets are unknown. Treatment meaning: approximately nine-day PBMC culture with coronavirus spike peptide pools or control peptides (ViraFEST assay). Cultured CD4+ T-cell DNA underwent Oncomine TCR Beta short-read sequencing. MiXCR, run by TCRdb on the PCR reads, gives a single entry per CDR3 protein. Of several thousand distinct CDR3 sequences listed, roughly 69% were seen once; the top ten hold roughly 35%. The sample consisted of CD4+ T cells from blood, cultured in vitro. Source of these receptors: a human donor who had recovered from COVID-19.

The rearrangement links TRBV27 to TRBJ2-7; TRBD1 matches 10 bases. Per the germline V gene, CDR1 is MNHEY and CDR2 is SMNVEV (reference sequence). The ends lost 5 bases at V and 3 bases at J; junction bases unmatched: 7. The CDR3 spans 15 residues. CDR3 region: CASSLTGTGDYEQYF. CDR3 sequence (DNA): TGTGCCAGCAGTCTAACCGGGACAGGGGACTACGAGCAGTACTTC.

The chain combines TRBV30 with TRBJ1-2; D unresolved. Germline lookup yields CDR1 GTSNPN and CDR2 SVGIG (reference sequence). The V gene lost 3 bases and the J gene lost 3 bases, with 14 bases spanning the gap. There are 14 residues in the CDR3. This chain's CDR3 is CAWSELFQDYGYTF. The CDR3 nucleotides are TGTGCCTGGAGCGAGTTGTTCCAGGACTATGGCTACACCTTC.

This clonotype was counted between two and nine times. V gene TRBV7-9 combines with J gene TRBJ1-1, with TRBD1 matching over 12 bases. The CDR3 has 18 amino acids. The ends lost 1 base at V and 1 base at J; junction bases unmatched: 7. Germline V gene sequence: CDR1 SEHNR, CDR2 FQNEAQ (reference sequence). This CDR3 reads CASSLGKGTGGANTEAFF. The CDR3 DNA follows: TGTGCCAGCAGCTTAGGAAAGGGGACAGGGGGCGCGAACACTGAAGCTTTCTTT.

The chain is built from TRBV7-8 and TRBJ2-6; D may be TRBD1 or TRBD2 (5 bases each). The V end lost 5 bases, the J end lost 4 bases, and 21 bases lay between the germline ends. The CDR3 totals 18 residues. CDR1 is SGHVS, CDR2 FQNEAQ, per germline. The CDR3 region is CASSPGRILGPGANVLTF. The CDR3 DNA follows: TGTGCCAGCAGCCCGGGACGAATCCTAGGGCCCGGGGCCAACGTCCTGACTTTC.

This clonotype is a singleton in its sample. The chain is built from TRBV29-1 and TRBJ1-1, with D unresolved. V was trimmed by 5 bases and J by 1 base, leaving 14 bases between them. Germline CDR1 is SQVTM and CDR2 is ANQGSEA. The CDR3 totals 14 residues. As DNA, the CDR3 is TGCAGCGTTTCCCCCCGGGCCGCGAACACTGAAGCTTTCTTT. Residues: CSVSPRAANTEAFF.

The chain carries TRBV20-1 and TRBJ1-2; D ambiguous. The CDR3 totals 11 residues. V lost 6 bases and J lost 7, with 12 bases in between. In germline, CDR1 is DFQATT, CDR2 SNEGSKA (reference sequence). The CDR3 DNA reads as TGCAGTGCACGAGAATCGGGTGGCTACACCTTC. Translated, it gives CSARESGGYTF.

The rearrangement links TRBV7-6 to TRBJ2-3; 14 bases fit TRBD2. CDR1 and CDR2 from the germline V gene are SGHVS and FNYEAQ. The length of the CDR3 is 19 residues. After removal of 4 bases from V and 4 bases from J, the junction contained 13 bases not matched to a gene. Here the CDR3 reads CASSSVGTSGSLGSDTQYF. DNA for the CDR3: TGTGCCAGCAGCTCAGTCGGGACTAGCGGGAGTTTAGGGTCAGATACGCAGTATTTT.

The genes are TRBV20-1 and TRBJ1-1, with a tentative D call TRBD1 (5 bases). Deletions cut 6 bases from V and 8 bases from J, with 28 bases between. This CDR3 is 16 amino acids long. The germline V gene encodes CDR1 DFQATT and CDR2 SNEGSKA (reference sequence). The CDR3 sequence is CSATDRLVVGRVEAFF. CDR3 in DNA: TGCAGTGCCACGGATCGACTAGTGGTGGGGCGAGTGGAAGCTTTCTTT.

The J gene is TRBJ1-1, the V gene TRBV6-2 or TRBV6-3, with TRBD1 identical over 9 bases. V lost 3 bases, J lost 9 bases, and 11 bases stayed unmatched. Germline V gene lookup returns CDR1 MNHEY and CDR2 SVGEGT. The CDR3 has 15 residues. CDR3 nucleotide sequence: TGTGCCAGCAGTTATCGGGACAGGGAACGGGGGCAAGCTTTCTTT. This gives the protein CASSYRDRERGQAFF.

By sample share, this clonotype is medium-sized (0.01 to 0.1%). This chain links TRBV15 with TRBJ1-2; D remains unclear. This CDR3 spans 14 amino acids. With 1 base removed from V and 4 bases from J, the gap between germline ends came to 10 bases. Germline V gene lookup returns CDR1 LNHNV and CDR2 YYDKDF (reference sequence). The CDR3 coding sequence is TGTGCCACCAGCAGAGGGGAGGGAAGCTATGGCTACACCTTC. Translating gives CATSRGEGSYGYTF.

This clonotype was counted once. The chain couples TRBV19 to TRBJ1-1, with unresolved D. The germline gives CDR1 LNHDA, CDR2 SQIVND (reference sequence). Trimming stripped 6 bases from V and 0 bases from J, with 5 bases between. This CDR3 is built from 12 residues. CDR3 nucleotides: TGTGCCAGTAGCCCGATGAACACTGAAGCTTTCTTT. Its protein product is CASSPMNTEAFF.

The chain carries TRBV6-2 or TRBV6-3 and TRBJ1-2; D possibly corresponds to TRBD1 (6 bases). Looked up from germline, CDR1 is MNHEY and CDR2 is SVGEGT. Trimming shortened V by 5 bases and J by 4 bases, and 11 bases separated the two germline ends. The CDR3 spans 13 residues. The CDR3 DNA is TGTGCCAGCAGTCCGGACAGCTCCTATGGCTACACCTTC. Amino acid sequence: CASSPDSSYGYTF.

This clonotype was observed a few times. The rearrangement joins TRBV20-1 to TRBJ1-2; D remains unclear. This CDR3 has 14 residues. The V end was cut by 4 bases, the J end by 3 bases, with 15 bases between. Germline assignment: CDR1 DFQATT and CDR2 SNEGSKA (reference sequence). CDR3 bases: TGCAGTGCTATCCCCCGGTACAGAGACTATGGCTACACCTTC. Residues: CSAIPRYRDYGYTF.

V and J are TRBV21-1 and TRBJ2-5. TRBV21-1 represents a pseudogene. The CDR3 is 14 residues long. For the CDR3, the DNA is TGTGCCAGCAGCAAAGCTCTCCAAAGAGAGACCCAGTACTTC. Protein sequence: CASSKALQRETQYF.

This chain links TRBV11-2 with TRBJ2-7; D might be TRBD2 (6 bases). Germline CDR1 reads SGHAT; CDR2 reads FQNNGV. The CDR3 has 12 amino acids. V lost 8 bases to trimming and J lost 3 bases, with 11 bases between them. CDR3 nucleotide sequence: TGTGCCAGCGGCGGGGCTCGCTACGAGCAGTACTTC. This gives the protein CASGGARYEQYF.

This clonotype came up a few times. V is TRBV7-3 and J is TRBJ2-3, with unresolved D. Germline V gene sequence: CDR1 SGHTA, CDR2 FQGTGA. This CDR3 is 14 amino acids long. The V end was cut by 4 bases, the J end by 2 bases, with 10 bases between. DNA for the CDR3: TGTGCCAGCAGCTCTCGCGGTGTCACAGATACGCAGTATTTT. It codes for CASSSRGVTDTQYF.

This chain connects TRBV5-4 to TRBJ1-2; D not resolved. Trimming took off 0 bases at V and 5 bases at J, with 17 bases between the two ends. The V gene's germline CDR1 is SGHNT and CDR2 YYREEE (reference sequence). The CDR3 is 16 residues long. DNA for the CDR3: TGTGCCAGCAGCTTGGGAGGGTCAGCTCAACTATATGGCTACACCTTC. Its protein product is CASSLGGSAQLYGYTF.

The rearrangement joins TRBV7-3 to TRBJ2-7, with D tentatively TRBD1 or TRBD2 (5 bases each). V dropped 5 bases and J dropped 6 bases, with 14 bases sitting between them. The V gene's germline CDR1 is SGHTA and CDR2 FQGTGA. The CDR3 is 13 residues long. This chain's CDR3 is CASSTDGAGEQYF. CDR3 nucleotide sequence: TGTGCCAGCAGCACGGACGGGGCGGGCGAGCAGTACTTC.

The chain couples TRBV6-1 to TRBJ2-1, with 8 bases identical to TRBD1. The CDR3 loop spans 15 amino acids. The germline gives CDR1 MNHNS, CDR2 SASEGT. V was clipped by 1 base and J by 2 bases; unmatched bases: 1. The CDR3 nucleotides are TGTGCCAGCAGTGAAGACAGGGGGACCTACAATGAGCAGTTCTTC. Its protein product is CASSEDRGTYNEQFF.